The 27 T cell receptor beta chains reported below all come from one sample, sequenced in a study of blood T cell repertoires in COVID-19. Sequenced by immunoSEQ multiplex PCR; TCRdb stores in-frame clones only, minus some. This table has 150,000 to 200,000 clones, roughly 84% appearing once. The sample consisted of PBMCs or T cells enriched from blood (not recorded which). The receptors originated from a man aged 65 to 85 who had been exposed to COVID-19.

This chain uses TRBV19 with TRBJ1-6; TRBD1 agrees at 8 bases. Trimming took 6 bases from V and 10 from J; bases not matched to a gene: 8. From germline, CDR1 is LNHDA and CDR2 SQIVND (reference sequence). CDR3 length: 14 amino acids. The CDR3 DNA follows: TGTGCCAGTAGCCCGGACAGGGATGGCTCACCCCTCCACTTT. It yields the protein CASSPDRDGSPLHF.

This clone was detected only once. The V and J genes are TRBV27 and TRBJ1-1, with TRBD1 as a possible D gene (6 bases). Germline V gene data show CDR1 as MNHEY and CDR2 as SMNVEV (reference sequence). V dropped 6 bases and J dropped 8 bases, with 10 bases sitting between them. CDR3 length: 11 residues. The CDR3 sequence is CASSLGTEAFF. The CDR3, as DNA: TGTGCCAGCAGCCTCGGGACAGAAGCTTTCTTT.

This clone was recorded only once. The chain combines TRBV6-1 with TRBJ1-1; D not resolved. The CDR3 is 15 amino acids. The germline V gene encodes CDR1 MNHNS and CDR2 SASEGT. V was cut by 1 base and J by 1 base, with 10 bases left in between. This CDR3 reads CASSEDERRNTEAFF. CDR3 nucleotide sequence: TGTGCCAGCAGTGAAGATGAGAGGCGGAACACTGAAGCTTTCTTT.

This rearrangement joins TRBV28 to TRBJ2-6; 9 bases line up with TRBD1. V shed 6 bases and J 0 bases; nucleotides not matched to a gene: 9. This CDR3 has 18 amino acids. Germline values: CDR1 MDHEN, CDR2 SYDVKM. The DNA of the CDR3 is TGTGCCAGCAGCCCACGACAGGGGGTCATCTCTGGGGCCAACGTCCTGACTTTC. It is translated as CASSPRQGVISGANVLTF.

This chain links TRBV28 with TRBJ2-3; 13 nucleotides line up with TRBD2. J lost 6 bases, V lost 4 bases, and 13 bases had no gene match. This CDR3 contains 18 residues. Germline V gene data show CDR1 as MDHEN and CDR2 as SYDVKM. CDR3 in amino acids: CASSSPTGTSGKWDTQYF. The CDR3 DNA sequence: TGTGCCAGCAGTTCTCCAACCGGGACTAGCGGGAAGTGGGATACGCAGTATTTT. The entire variable domain, with the rest obtained from reference TRBV28 and TRBJ2-3, is as follows: DVKVTQSSRYLVKRTGEKVFLECVQDMDHENMFWYRQDPGLGLRLIYFSYDVKMKEKGDIPEGYSVSREKKERFSLILESASTNQTSMYLCASSSPTGTSGKWDTQYFGPGTRLTVL.

The genes are TRBV27 and TRBJ1-2, with D possibly matching TRBD1 (5 bases). The CDR3 extends over 13 amino acids. The germline gives CDR1 MNHEY, CDR2 SMNVEV (reference sequence). With 2 bases removed from V and 7 bases from J, the gap between germline ends came to 11 bases. This CDR3 reads CASSLQGESGYTF. In DNA, the CDR3 is TGTGCCAGCAGTTTACAGGGCGAGAGTGGCTACACCTTC.

The genes are TRBV4-3 and TRBJ1-2, with 8 bases fitting TRBD1. Germline V CDR1 and CDR2: LGHNA, YSLEER. Trimming removed 0 bases from V and 5 bases from J; junction bases left unmatched: 5. The CDR3 loop spans 15 amino acids. The CDR3 reads CASSQDRTGRYGYTF. As DNA, the CDR3 is TGCGCCAGCAGCCAAGATCGGACAGGGCGGTATGGCTACACCTTC.

The V gene is TRBV19, the J gene TRBJ2-2; a weak D match, TRBD1 (6 bases). V was trimmed by 3 bases and J by 1 base, leaving 12 bases between them. This CDR3 is 16 amino acids long. Germline V gene data show CDR1 as LNHDA and CDR2 as SQIVND (reference sequence). The DNA of the CDR3 is TGTGCCAGTAGTATCTCCCGCAGGGGGAACACCGGGGAGCTGTTTTTT. Translation: CASSISRRGNTGELFF.

The gene calls are TRBV7-2 and TRBJ1-1; the D is unclear. Trimming took off 5 bases at V and 5 bases at J, with 12 bases between the two ends. Germline CDR1 and CDR2: SGHTA and FQGNSA. This CDR3 contains 13 residues. Here the CDR3 DNA reads TGTGCCAGCAGCCGCCTGGCGGGGACTGAAGCTTTCTTT. Translation gives CASSRLAGTEAFF.

Remarks on this clone: Distinct nucleotide sequences in the sample also encode this CDR3. This chain connects TRBV4-3 to TRBJ2-6; no reliable D call. Per the germline V gene, CDR1 is LGHNA and CDR2 is YSLEER. This CDR3 has 15 amino acids. V was trimmed by 0 bases and J by 0 bases, leaving 3 bases between them. The CDR3 DNA reads TGCGCCAGCAGCCAAGATAGCTCTGGGGCCAACGTCCTGACTTTC. Translated: CASSQDSSGANVLTF.

The chain recombines TRBV3-1 (or the pseudogene TRBV3-2) with TRBJ2-3; 7 nucleotides match TRBD2. CDR1 is LGHDT and CDR2 is YNNKEL in the germline V gene (reference sequence). The CDR3 runs 14 residues. The DNA of the CDR3 is TGTGCAGTATCCAGGACTAGTGGCGCAGATACGCAGTATTTT. It encodes CAVSRTSGADTQYF.

This clone has a single count. The genes are TRBV5-1 and TRBJ2-5; 12 bases are shared with TRBD1. CDR3 length: 16 residues. Losses at the gene ends were 4 bases for V and 5 bases for J; bases not matched to a gene: 9. Germline V CDR1 and CDR2: SGHRS, YFSETQ. CDR3 amino acids: CASSVSGTGGTETQYF. The CDR3, as DNA: TGCGCCAGCAGCGTCTCCGGGACAGGGGGCACGGAGACCCAGTACTTC.

This chain uses TRBV2 with TRBJ1-4; 10 nucleotides match TRBD1. The CDR3 spans 14 residues. Germline trimming cut 5 bases from V and 4 bases from J; bases unmatched to any gene: 1. Germline CDR1 reads SNHLY; CDR2 reads FYNNEI. In DNA form, the CDR3 reads TGTGCCAGCAGTCGGGACAGGGGTAATGAAAAACTGTTTTTT. Its protein product is CASSRDRGNEKLFF.

The sample holds a few counts of this clone. The chain has TRBV6-5 and TRBJ1-1; TRBD1 is a possible D gene (5 bases). V gave up 2 bases and J gave up 7 bases, with 11 bases separating them. Per germline, CDR1 MNHEY and CDR2 SVGAGI. CDR3 length: 13 residues. CDR3 DNA sequence: TGTGCCAGCAGTTACGACGGAAGGGGTGAAGCTTTCTTT. This sequence encodes CASSYDGRGEAFF.

V is TRBV19 and J is TRBJ1-4; TRBD1 matches 7 bases. The V gene's germline CDR1 is LNHDA and CDR2 SQIVND (reference sequence). The CDR3 runs to 16 residues. V shed 6 bases, J shed 0 bases, and the junction held 7 bases outside the gene matches. CDR3 bases: TGTGCCAGTAGACCTCGGGACAGCACAACTAATGAAAAACTGTTTTTT. It encodes CASRPRDSTTNEKLFF. The full variable domain, with the rest looked up from reference TRBV19 and TRBJ1-4, is DGGITQSPKYLFRKEGQNVTLSCEQNLNHDAMYWYRQDPGQGLRLIYYSQIVNDFQKGDIAEGYSVSREKKESFPLTVTSAQKNPTAFYLCASRPRDSTTNEKLFFGSGTQLSVL.

The chain combines TRBV15 with TRBJ2-1; 7 positions agree with TRBD2. CDR3 length: 16 amino acids. Germline trimming cut 0 bases from V and 6 bases from J; bases unmatched to any gene: 8. CDR1 is LNHNV, CDR2 YYDKDF, per germline (reference sequence). The DNA for the CDR3 is TGTGCCACCAGCAGAGATCTCTCGGGCGGGAGCAATGAGCAGTTCTTC. Translated: CATSRDLSGGSNEQFF.

The rearrangement links TRBV5-6 to TRBJ2-2, with 7 bases matching TRBD1. The CDR3 loop spans 15 amino acids. The ends lost 4 bases at V and 7 bases at J; junction bases unmatched: 10. CDR1 and CDR2 (germline): SGHDT, YYEEEE. CDR3 region: CASSRDRALGGELFF. CDR3 coding DNA: TGTGCCAGCAGCCGCGACAGGGCCTTGGGCGGGGAGCTGTTTTTT.

V gene TRBV7-2 combines with J gene TRBJ2-7, with D perhaps matching TRBD1 (5 bases). This CDR3 has 14 residues. The germline V and J ends were trimmed by 6 bases and 0 bases, with 12 bases remaining between them. Germline CDR1 SGHTA, CDR2 FQGNSA. The CDR3 sequence is CASREQVSSYEQYF. The CDR3, as DNA: TGTGCCAGCAGAGAACAGGTCAGCTCCTACGAGCAGTACTTC.

This clone came up once. V is TRBV18 and J is TRBJ1-2; TRBD1 might be the D (5 bases). CDR1 KGHSH and CDR2 LQKENI come from the germline V gene. The CDR3 is made up of 15 amino acids. Trimming stripped 6 bases from V and 1 base from J, with 15 bases between. This CDR3 is CASSLRQQFNYGYTF. Written as DNA, the CDR3 is TGTGCCAGCTCCCTGAGACAGCAGTTTAACTATGGCTACACCTTC.

This clone was seen only a few times. The DNA for the CDR3 is TGTGCCAGCAGTGAACGACAGGGGATCGAGCAGTACTTC. Its translation is CASSERQGIEQYF. This chain connects TRBV6-1 to TRBJ2-7; the match to TRBD1 covers 8 bases. The J segment lost 6 bases and the V segment lost 2 bases, leaving 3 bases of the junction unmatched. The CDR3 totals 13 residues. CDR1 MNHNS and CDR2 SASEGT come from the germline V gene.

The chain links TRBV6-1 to TRBJ2-7, with D maybe TRBD2 (6 bases). CDR1 and CDR2 (germline): MNHNS, SASEGT. V was trimmed by 1 base and J by 2 bases, leaving 12 bases between them. CDR3 length: 15 residues. The chain's CDR3 is CASSEEGRGAYEQYF. The CDR3 DNA sequence: TGTGCCAGCAGTGAAGAGGGGCGGGGCGCCTACGAGCAGTACTTC.

The chain has TRBV4-3 and TRBJ2-3; 12 bases map to TRBD2. Germline V lookup: CDR1 LGHNA, CDR2 YSLEER. With 0 bases clipped from V and 9 bases from J, the junction kept 7 bases outside the gene matches. The CDR3 extends over 16 amino acids. CDR3 amino acids: CASSQDRGLAGPTQYF. CDR3 nucleotides: TGCGCCAGCAGCCAAGATCGGGGACTAGCGGGCCCAACGCAGTATTTT.

This clone has more than one count but fewer than ten. The chain links TRBV7-2 to TRBJ2-7; 7 bases align to TRBD2. The CDR3 totals 13 residues. V was clipped by 5 bases and J by 4 bases; unmatched bases: 5. The germline V gene encodes CDR1 SGHTA and CDR2 FQGNSA. CDR3 DNA: TGTGCCAGCAGCAGTTCGGGGGGTTACGAGCAGTACTTC. This gives the protein CASSSSGGYEQYF.

This clone was picked up one time. The chain recombines TRBV3-1 (or the pseudogene TRBV3-2) with TRBJ1-2; weak D call: TRBD1 (5 bases). Germline assignment: CDR1 LGHDT and CDR2 YNNKEL (reference sequence). This CDR3 comprises 11 residues. The V end lost 2 bases, the J end lost 11 bases, and 9 bases lay between the germline ends. DNA for the CDR3: TGTGCCAGCAGCCAATTCGGGGGGTACACCTTC. Translated: CASSQFGGYTF.

The rearrangement uses TRBV6-5 and TRBJ2-7; TRBD1 matches 8 bases. V trimming: 9 bases; J trimming: 0 bases; junction bases outside the gene matches: 4. This CDR3 region has 13 residues. Germline CDR1 reads MNHEY; CDR2 reads SVGAGI. Here the CDR3 reads CASEDRVSYEQYF. CDR3 DNA sequence: TGTGCCAGTGAGGACAGGGTCTCCTACGAGCAGTACTTC.

V is TRBV12-5 and J is TRBJ2-2, with TRBD1 as a possible D gene (6 bases). Germline V gene sequence: CDR1 LGHNT, CDR2 FRNRAP. The CDR3 is 12 amino acids. CDR3 amino acids: CDYRERDGELFF. The CDR3 bases are TGTGACTACAGGGAACGGGACGGGGAGCTGTTTTTT.

The genes are TRBV6-2 or TRBV6-3 and TRBJ2-6, with D unresolved. V was pared by 5 bases and J by 3 bases, with 11 bases between. The CDR3 extends over 15 amino acids. CDR1 and CDR2 from the germline V gene are MNHEY and SVGEGT. The CDR3 DNA sequence: TGTGCCAGCAGTCTTCGGTCGGGTGGGGCCAACGTCCTGACTTTC. This sequence encodes CASSLRSGGANVLTF.